One sample yielded the 11 T cell receptor beta chains listed below, sequenced in a study of T cell responses to AZD1222 COVID-19 vaccine. Using immunoSEQ multiplex PCR, the repertoire was profiled, and TCRdb retains in-frame clones only, with some absent. The table lists tens of thousands of clones, about nine tenths of them singletons. The specimen was peripheral blood, collected on day 0 of AZD1222 vaccination. Receptor source: an adult in good health.

In this sample, this clone turned up once. The DNA for the CDR3 is TGTGCCAGCTCACCGGACCCAGGAGTTGGAAACACCATATATTTT. Protein: CASSPDPGVGNTIYF. This chain links TRBV18 with TRBJ1-3, with D unresolved. The V and J ends lost 3 bases and 3 bases respectively, with 12 bases between them. Germline V CDR1 and CDR2: KGHSH, LQKENI. This CDR3 region has 15 residues. Together with reference TRBV18 and TRBJ1-3, the CDR3 gives the full variable domain: NAGVMQNPRHLVRRRGQEARLRCSPMKGHSHVYWYRQLPEEGLKFMVYLQKENIIDESGMPKERFSAEFPKEGPSILRIQQVVRGDSAAYFCASSPDPGVGNTIYFGEGSWLTVV.

The chain carries TRBV5-6 and TRBJ1-2, with 7 nucleotides matching TRBD1. The CDR3 covers 15 residues. Trimming at V came to 0 bases and at J to 6 bases, leaving 8 bases not matched to a gene. CDR1 SGHDT and CDR2 YYEEEE come from the germline V gene. The CDR3 sequence: CASSLGQGVMNGYTF. CDR3 sequence (DNA): TGTGCCAGCAGCTTGGGGCAGGGGGTCATGAATGGCTACACCTTC.

The gene calls are TRBV7-2 and TRBJ2-2, with D possibly TRBD1 on 6 matching bases. V lost 3 bases, J lost 5 bases, and 10 bases lay in between. This CDR3 comprises 14 residues. The germline V gene has CDR1 SGHTA and CDR2 FQGNSA. Here the CDR3 DNA reads TGTGCCAGCAGCTTTTACACAGGGACCGGGGAGCTGTTTTTT. Its protein is CASSFYTGTGELFF.

The chain couples TRBV19 to TRBJ1-1; D not certain. V was trimmed by 7 bases and J by 1 base, leaving 10 bases between them. The length of the CDR3 is 13 residues. Germline CDR1 and CDR2: LNHDA and SQIVND (reference sequence). Here the CDR3 DNA reads TGTGCCAGTACGAGGGCATGGAACACTGAAGCTTTCTTT. Encoded protein: CASTRAWNTEAFF.

This rearrangement joins TRBV19 to TRBJ2-1; 13 bases are a match to TRBD2. The CDR3 length is 17 residues. V trimming: 5 bases; J trimming: 1 base; junction bases outside the gene matches: 5. CDR1 is LNHDA and CDR2 is SQIVND in the germline V gene (reference sequence). CDR3: CASSSTSGGSSYNEQFF. DNA for the CDR3: TGTGCCAGTAGTTCGACTAGCGGGGGGTCTTCCTACAATGAGCAGTTCTTC.

The chain combines TRBV27 with TRBJ1-1, with D possibly TRBD1 on 6 matching bases. CDR3 length equals 11 residues. Germline CDR1 and CDR2: MNHEY and SMNVEV (reference sequence). Trimming left V 7 bases short and J 7 bases short, with 10 bases between. The CDR3 is CASIRGGEAFF. As DNA, the CDR3 is TGTGCCAGCATCAGAGGGGGTGAAGCTTTCTTT.

The CDR3 DNA reads as TGTGCCAGCAGCGTAGGGGGTGGTGGCTACACCTTC. The encoded protein is CASSVGGGGYTF. The chain combines TRBV9 with TRBJ1-2; D gene unclear. The CDR3 is 12 residues long. The V gene's germline CDR1 is SGDLS and CDR2 YYNGEE. V lost 0 bases to trimming and J lost 7 bases, with 7 bases between them. Using reference TRBV9 and TRBJ1-2 for the parts outside the CDR3, the full variable domain is DSGVTQTPKHLITATGQRVTLRCSPRSGDLSVYWYQQSLDQGLQFLIQYYNGEERAKGNILERFSAQQFPDLHSELNLSSLELGDSALYFCASSVGGGGYTFGSGTRLTVV.

The chain employs TRBV23-1 and TRBJ1-2; D uncertain. TRBV23-1 is sorted into the ORF group, with uncertain function. The CDR3 covers 12 residues. V lost 11 bases and J 7 bases, leaving 17 bases between the germline ends. The CDR3 nucleotides read TGCGCCGGACCACTATTCCGGGGTGGCTACACCTTC. Translation gives CAGPLFRGGYTF.

The rearrangement joins TRBV4-2 to TRBJ1-2, with 9 bases lining up with TRBD1. Germline V CDR1 and CDR2: LGHNA, YNFKEQ. This CDR3 region has 15 residues. J gave up 6 bases and V 5 bases, and 10 bases lay outside the gene matches. The CDR3 nucleotides are TGTGCCAGCAGCAGTCTGGGACAGGGTGTGCATGGCTACACCTTC. As protein: CASSSLGQGVHGYTF.

The rearrangement joins TRBV12-3 or TRBV12-4 to TRBJ2-7, with D possibly being TRBD2 (5 bases). The V and J ends lost 3 bases and 2 bases respectively, with 8 bases between them. This CDR3 region has 13 residues. CDR3: CASSLDWAYEQYF. CDR3 nucleotide sequence: TGTGCCAGCAGTTTGGACTGGGCCTACGAGCAGTACTTC.

The chain carries TRBV7-3 and TRBJ2-1; D could derive from TRBD1 or TRBD2 (6 bases each). V shed 0 bases and J shed 5 bases, with 11 bases lying between them. Germline V CDR1 and CDR2: SGHTA, FQGTGA. There are 15 residues in the CDR3. The CDR3 DNA is TGTGCCAGCAGCTTAACAGGGGGAGGACACAATGAGCAGTTCTTC. Translating it yields CASSLTGGGHNEQFF.